Below, 14 T cell receptor beta chains from the same sample are listed, as sequenced in a study of blood T cell repertoires in COVID-19. The data were produced by immunoSEQ multiplex PCR, yet TCRdb's version contains in-frame clones alone and is incomplete. The sample yields under 200,000 clones, roughly 87% seen once. Specimen: PBMCs or T cells enriched from blood (not recorded which). Receptor source: a woman aged 45-65 years who had recovered from COVID-19.

The chain employs TRBV2 and TRBJ1-1, with TRBD1 identical over 7 bases. With V trimmed by 6 bases and J by 2 bases, 6 bases remained unmatched. This CDR3 has 14 amino acids. Germline-derived CDR1 and CDR2 are SNHLY and FYNNEI. The CDR3 bases are TGTGCCAGCAGCTACAGGGGATTCAACACTGAAGCTTTCTTT. Translating it yields CASSYRGFNTEAFF.

This clone was detected once. V gene TRBV6-5 combines with J gene TRBJ1-1; TRBD1 is a possible D gene (6 bases). The length of the CDR3 is 14 residues. The V end lost 4 bases, the J end lost 1 base, and 10 bases lay between the germline ends. Germline V gene lookup returns CDR1 MNHEY and CDR2 SVGAGI. The CDR3 bases are TGTGCCAGCAGTTTAACGGGACAGAACACTGAAGCTTTCTTT. This encodes CASSLTGQNTEAFF.

The genes are TRBV27 and TRBJ2-1; TRBD1 might be the D (6 bases). The CDR3 is made up of 13 amino acids. Trimming left V 6 bases short and J 1 base short, with 7 bases between. Germline V gene lookup returns CDR1 MNHEY and CDR2 SMNVEV (reference sequence). The chain's CDR3 is CASRDRSYNEQFF. The CDR3 DNA reads as TGTGCCAGCAGGGACAGATCCTACAATGAGCAGTTCTTC.

Concerning this clone itself: The junction and the germline gene differ at one end; a read error may be behind it. The gene calls are TRBV3-1 (or the pseudogene TRBV3-2) and TRBJ1-4; no definite D call. Germline V gives CDR1 LGHDT, CDR2 YNNKEL (reference sequence). There are 14 residues in the CDR3. The CDR3 nucleotides read TGTGCCAGCAACCAACACTCAACTAATGAAAAACTGTTTTTT. Its protein product is CASNQHSTNEKLFF.

V gene TRBV28 combines with J gene TRBJ1-2; 7 bases are shared with TRBD1. CDR1 is MDHEN and CDR2 is SYDVKM in the germline V gene. This CDR3 is built from 15 residues. Trimming removed 6 bases from V and 3 bases from J; junction bases left unmatched: 10. The CDR3 loop reads CASRTTGAGYYGYTF. The CDR3 coding sequence is TGTGCCAGCAGAACCACAGGGGCGGGGTACTATGGCTACACCTTC.

This clone has just one count. The rearrangement uses TRBV18 and TRBJ2-3, with D unclear. V lost 3 bases and J lost 4, with 11 bases in between. This CDR3 has 14 residues. Germline values: CDR1 KGHSH, CDR2 LQKENI. CDR3 DNA sequence: TGTGCCAGCTCACCGAGCCACGGGTCAGATACGCAGTATTTT. This gives the protein CASSPSHGSDTQYF. The variable domain in full, completed from reference TRBV18 and TRBJ2-3, reads NAGVMQNPRHLVRRRGQEARLRCSPMKGHSHVYWYRQLPEEGLKFMVYLQKENIIDESGMPKERFSAEFPKEGPSILRIQQVVRGDSAAYFCASSPSHGSDTQYFGPGTRLTVL.

CDR3 region: CASSLQGSYGYTF. CDR3 DNA sequence: TGTGCCAGCAGCTTACAGGGATCCTATGGCTACACCTTC. This sequence joins TRBV11-2 and TRBJ1-2; a weak D match, TRBD1 (5 bases). The germline gives CDR1 SGHAT, CDR2 FQNNGV. V was trimmed by 2 bases and J by 4 bases, leaving 8 bases between them. This CDR3 comprises 13 residues.

V gene TRBV12-3 or TRBV12-4 combines with J gene TRBJ1-2, with a tentative D call TRBD1 (5 bases). CDR3 length equals 13 residues. V lost 2 bases and J lost 7, with 11 bases in between. The CDR3 sequence is CASSLQGSTGYTF. The CDR3 nucleotides read TGTGCCAGCAGTTTACAGGGCTCCACTGGCTACACCTTC.

To note about this clone: A read error may account for a junction end that differs from germline. The chain employs TRBV5-5 and TRBJ2-7, with 10 bases that match TRBD1. Germline CDR1 reads SGHKS; CDR2 reads YYEKEE (reference sequence). CDR3 length: 15 amino acids. For the CDR3, the DNA is TGTGCCAGCACCTTGGGGGACAGGGGATCCTACGAGCAGTACTTC. Residues: CASTLGDRGSYEQYF.

The chain recombines TRBV2 with TRBJ1-5, with TRBD1 identical over 10 bases. J was trimmed by 7 bases and V by 4 bases; bases with no gene match: 4. Germline CDR1 reads SNHLY; CDR2 reads FYNNEI. CDR3 length: 14 residues. In nucleotides, the CDR3 is TGTGCCAGCAGTGGACAGGGGGCCGTCCAGCCCCAGCATTTT. Amino acid sequence: CASSGQGAVQPQHF.

Concerning this clone itself: Within the sample, other DNA sequences also encode this same CDR3. The CDR3 loop reads CATSRDRATEAFF. CDR3 nucleotides: TGTGCCACCAGCAGAGACAGGGCCACTGAAGCTTTCTTT. V is TRBV15 and J is TRBJ1-1; the D gene is possibly TRBD1 (5 bases). The germline CDR1 and CDR2 sequences are LNHNV and YYDKDF (reference sequence). Trimming removed 0 bases at V and 4 bases at J, with 6 bases between. The CDR3 is 13 amino acids. The variable domain in full, with the rest retrieved from reference TRBV15 and TRBJ1-1, is DAMVIQNPRYQVTQFGKPVTLSCSQTLNHNVMYWYQQKSSQAPKLLFHYYDKDFNNEADTPDNFQSRRPNTSFCFLDIRSPGLGDTAMYLCATSRDRATEAFFGQGTRLTVV.

J is TRBJ1-2 and V is TRBV19; D might be TRBD1 (5 bases). Germline V lookup: CDR1 LNHDA, CDR2 SQIVND (reference sequence). CDR3 length: 17 residues. The ends were cut back, 3 bases at V and 5 bases at J, with 22 bases in the middle. The CDR3 nucleotides read TGTGCCAGTAGTATCCTAATGACAGCCCGCTCTTCTTATGGCTACACCTTC. Residues: CASSILMTARSSYGYTF.

This clone was observed a single time. V is TRBV6-2 or TRBV6-3 and J is TRBJ2-7; 7 nucleotides align to TRBD2. The CDR3 contains 16 residues. In germline, CDR1 is MNHEY, CDR2 SVGEGT. Losses at the gene ends were 0 bases for V and 1 base for J; bases not matched to a gene: 6. The chain's CDR3 is CASSYSIREASYEQYF. In DNA form, the CDR3 reads TGTGCCAGCAGTTACTCGATCCGGGAGGCTTCCTACGAGCAGTACTTC.

Within the sample, this clone is medium-sized. This chain uses TRBV6-2 or TRBV6-3 with TRBJ2-3; 8 bases are shared with TRBD1. Germline V gene sequence: CDR1 MNHEY, CDR2 SVGEGT. V shed 6 bases and J 3 bases; nucleotides not matched to a gene: 5. This CDR3 spans 14 amino acids. In DNA, the CDR3 is TGTGCCAGCAGCACTCAGGGGGCAACAGATACGCAGTATTTT. Residues: CASSTQGATDTQYF.